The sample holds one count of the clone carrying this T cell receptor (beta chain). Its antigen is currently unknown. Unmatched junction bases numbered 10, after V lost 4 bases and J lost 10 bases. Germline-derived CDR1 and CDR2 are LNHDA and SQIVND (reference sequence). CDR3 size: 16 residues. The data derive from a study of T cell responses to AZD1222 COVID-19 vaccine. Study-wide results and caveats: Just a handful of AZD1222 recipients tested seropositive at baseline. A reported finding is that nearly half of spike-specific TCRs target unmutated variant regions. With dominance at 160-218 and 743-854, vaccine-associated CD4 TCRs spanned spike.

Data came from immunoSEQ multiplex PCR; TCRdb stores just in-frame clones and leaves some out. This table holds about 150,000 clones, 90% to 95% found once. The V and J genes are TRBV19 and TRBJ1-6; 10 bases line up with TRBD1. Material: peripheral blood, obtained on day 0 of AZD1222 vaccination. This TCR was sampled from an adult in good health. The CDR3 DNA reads TGTGCCAGTAGTAGGAGAGGGACAGGGGTTTACTCACCCCTCCACTTT. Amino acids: CASSRRGTGVYSPLHF.